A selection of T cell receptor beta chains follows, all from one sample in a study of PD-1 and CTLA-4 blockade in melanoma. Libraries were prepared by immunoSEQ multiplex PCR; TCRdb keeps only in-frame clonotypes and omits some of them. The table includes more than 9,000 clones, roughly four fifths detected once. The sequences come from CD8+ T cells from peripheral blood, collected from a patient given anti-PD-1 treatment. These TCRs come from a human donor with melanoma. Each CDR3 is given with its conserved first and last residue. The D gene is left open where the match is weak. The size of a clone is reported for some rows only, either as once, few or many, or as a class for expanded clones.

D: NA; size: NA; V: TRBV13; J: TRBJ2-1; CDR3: CASSLGGSLDEQFF; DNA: TGTGCCAGCAGCTTGGGGGGCTCTTTGGATGAGCAGTTCTTC
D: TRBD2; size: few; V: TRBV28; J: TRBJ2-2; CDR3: CASSLSRAGGTGTGELFF; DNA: TGTGCCAGCAGCCTCTCGAGAGCGGGAGGGACTGGCACCGGGGAGCTGTTTTTT
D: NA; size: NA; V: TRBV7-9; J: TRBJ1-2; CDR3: CASSFMESWGYGYTF; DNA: TGTGCCAGCAGCTTTATGGAGTCATGGGGTTATGGCTACACCTTC
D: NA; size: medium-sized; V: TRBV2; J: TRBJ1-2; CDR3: CASSERSISPYGYTF; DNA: TGTGCCAGCAGTGAAAGATCGATCTCTCCATATGGCTACACCTTC
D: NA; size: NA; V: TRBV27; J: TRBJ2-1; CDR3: CASSPMSSGEQFF; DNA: TGTGCCAGCAGTCCTATGTCCTCGGGTGAGCAGTTCTTC
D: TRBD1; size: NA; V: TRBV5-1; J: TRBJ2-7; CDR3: CASSWGQDYEQYF; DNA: TGCGCCAGCAGCTGGGGACAGGACTACGAGCAGTACTTC
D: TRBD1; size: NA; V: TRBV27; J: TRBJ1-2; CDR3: CASSLGLTGDGYTF; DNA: TGTGCCAGCAGTTTGGGCCTGACAGGGGATGGCTACACCTTC
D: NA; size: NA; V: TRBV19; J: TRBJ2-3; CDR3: CASSIDGPDTQYF; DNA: TGTGCCAGTAGTATAGATGGGCCAGATACGCAGTATTTT
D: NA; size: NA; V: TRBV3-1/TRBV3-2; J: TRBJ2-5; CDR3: CASSQEWSSGQETQYF; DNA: TGTGCCAGCAGCCAAGAATGGTCGAGCGGCCAAGAGACCCAGTACTTC
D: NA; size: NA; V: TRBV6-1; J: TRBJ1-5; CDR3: CASSELSSSNQPQHF; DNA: TGTGCCAGCAGTGAGCTCTCAAGTAGCAATCAGCCCCAGCATTTT
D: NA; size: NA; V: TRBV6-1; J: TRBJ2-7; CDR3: CASGYEQYF; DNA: TGTGCCAGTGGTTACGAGCAGTACTTC
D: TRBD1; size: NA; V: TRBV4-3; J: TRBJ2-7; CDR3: CASSRSDRGRSYEQYF; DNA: TGCGCCAGCAGCCGCTCGGACAGGGGAAGGAGCTACGAGCAGTACTTC
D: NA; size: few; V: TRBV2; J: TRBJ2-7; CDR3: CATRGGPSYEQYF; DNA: TGTGCCACTAGGGGCGGGCCCTCCTACGAGCAGTACTTC
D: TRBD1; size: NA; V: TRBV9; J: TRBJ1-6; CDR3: CASSVGTGLSPLHF; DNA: TGTGCCAGCAGCGTCGGGACAGGGCTTTCACCCCTCCACTTT
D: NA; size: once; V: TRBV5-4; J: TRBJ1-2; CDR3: CASSLGDEGLYYGYTF; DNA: TGTGCCAGCAGCTTGGGGGATGAGGGCTTATACTATGGCTACACCTTC
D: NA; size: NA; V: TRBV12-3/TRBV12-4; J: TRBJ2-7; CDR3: CASSLAGAGEQYF; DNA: TGTGCCAGCAGTTTGGCGGGGGCTGGGGAGCAGTACTTC
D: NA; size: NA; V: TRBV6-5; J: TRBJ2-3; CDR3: CASSYSSTGSTDTQYF; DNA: TGTGCCAGCAGTTACTCGAGTACAGGGAGCACAGATACGCAGTATTTT
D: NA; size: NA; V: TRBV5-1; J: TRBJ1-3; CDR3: CASSLDRSGNTIYF; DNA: TGCGCCAGCAGCTTGGACAGGTCTGGAAACACCATATATTTT